Listed below are T cell receptor beta chains from one sample, sequenced in a study of identical twins. TCRdb reanalysed the 5' RACE reads using MiXCR and keeps one entry per CDR3 protein. The table shows 200,000 to 250,000 distinct CDR3 sequences, with roughly 7% occurring only once. These data were also reused for a study on yellow fever vaccine responses in identical twins.

The sequencing input was memory (CD45RO+) T cells sorted from blood. The receptor set was obtained from a woman between 18 and 30 years old in good health. The CDR3 runs from the conserved cysteine through the conserved F or W. The D gene is left open where the match is weak. The size entry is marked missing in some rows and otherwise reads once, few, many or a size class.

clone_size j_call v_call d_call cdr3_aa cdr3_nt
- TRBJ1-1 TRBV6-4 - CASSESLEGGTEAFF TGTGCCAGCAGTGAGTCCCTGGAAGGGGGTACTGAAGCTTTCTTT
- TRBJ2-2 TRBV5-1 - CASSAGATGELFF TGCGCCAGCAGCGCCGGGGCCACCGGGGAGCTGTTTTTT
- TRBJ2-1 TRBV27 TRBD2 CASSISGTYNEQFF TGTGCCAGCAGTATTAGCGGGACGTACAATGAGCAGTTCTTC
many TRBJ2-7 TRBV20-1 - CSAIRDTNSYEQYF TGCAGTGCTATCCGGGACACCAACTCCTACGAGCAGTACTTC
- TRBJ2-3 TRBV5-1 - CASSGGRPLGTDTQYF TGCGCCAGCAGCGGCGGACGCCCTTTGGGGACAGATACGCAGTATTTT
few TRBJ1-2 TRBV3-1 TRBD1 CASSQDYDRGRVDYGYTF TGTGCCAGCAGCCAAGATTATGACAGGGGGCGAGTAGACTATGGCTACACCTTC
many TRBJ1-3 TRBV5-1 - CASSLAQGSSSGNTIYF TGCGCCAGCAGCTTGGCCCAGGGGTCGAGCTCTGGAAACACCATATATTTT
many TRBJ2-4 TRBV12-3/TRBV12-4 TRBD1 CASSHLTDRDKNIQYF TGTGCCAGCAGCCACCTTACCGACAGGGACAAAAACATTCAGTACTTC
many TRBJ2-5 TRBV29-1 TRBD1 CSAFGTGGGETQYF TGCAGCGCCTTTGGGACAGGCGGAGGAGAGACCCAGTACTTC
- TRBJ1-6 TRBV28 TRBD1 CASSLVRTGGGSPLHF TGTGCCAGCAGTCTTGTTCGGACAGGGGGAGGTTCACCCCTCCACTTT
many TRBJ2-1 TRBV4-1 TRBD2 CASSQVGLAGGGPKSYNEQFF TGCGCCAGCAGCCAAGTTGGTCTAGCGGGAGGGGGTCCTAAGTCCTACAATGAGCAGTTCTTC
many TRBJ2-1 TRBV5-1 TRBD2 CASSLGAGAYNEQFF TGCGCCAGCAGCTTGGGAGCGGGAGCCTACAATGAGCAGTTCTTC
- TRBJ2-3 TRBV20-1 - CSASGGRGPDTQYF TGCAGTGCTAGTGGGGGGAGAGGCCCAGATACGCAGTATTTT
- TRBJ1-6 TRBV19 - CASSIPGLTNSPLHF TGTGCCAGTAGTATACCGGGACTGACTAATTCACCCCTCCACTTT
many TRBJ2-1 TRBV12-3/TRBV12-4 - CASSLASVLSYNEQFF TGTGCCAGCAGTTTAGCTAGCGTCTTATCCTACAATGAGCAGTTCTTC
- TRBJ2-1 TRBV13 TRBD2 CASSSTRSGGVAYNEQFF TGTGCCAGCAGCTCGACCCGAAGCGGGGGGGTTGCCTACAATGAGCAGTTCTTC
many TRBJ1-5 TRBV12-3/TRBV12-4 - CASSLGGGSQPQHF TGTGCCAGCAGTTTGGGGGGGGGCAGTCAGCCCCAGCATTTT
- TRBJ2-1 TRBV12-3/TRBV12-4 TRBD2 CASSPPGIAGVNEQFF TGTGCCAGCAGTCCACCGGGGATAGCGGGAGTCAATGAGCAGTTCTTC
few TRBJ2-5 TRBV25-1 - CASRKSPETQYF TGTGCCAGCAGGAAGTCCCCAGAGACCCAGTACTTC
many TRBJ2-1 TRBV24-1 TRBD2 CATSRTSGTDNEQFF TGTGCCACCAGTAGGACTAGCGGGACAGACAATGAGCAGTTCTTC
few TRBJ2-1 TRBV15 - CATSKGGNSYNEQFF TGTGCCACCAGCAAGGGGGGCAACTCCTACAATGAGCAGTTCTTC
- TRBJ1-5 TRBV6-1 - CASGRQGNQPQHF TGTGCCAGCGGGAGGCAGGGCAATCAGCCCCAGCATTTT
few TRBJ2-3 TRBV15 - CATSRDLRAPNTDTQYF TGTGCCACCAGCAGAGATCTTCGGGCACCTAACACAGATACGCAGTATTTT
many TRBJ2-3 TRBV20-1 TRBD1 CSASSGTGYRDTQYF TGCAGTGCTAGCTCAGGGACAGGGTACAGAGATACGCAGTATTTT
many TRBJ2-1 TRBV9 - CASSAGYEQFF TGTGCCAGCAGCGCAGGGTATGAGCAGTTCTTC
few TRBJ2-3 TRBV20-1 - CSAINRVGADTQYF TGCAGTGCTATAAACAGGGTTGGGGCAGATACGCAGTATTTT